The source of this TCR beta chain is a study of shared clonotypes between healthy human individuals. Across the whole study: For every donor, three CD4 naive, three CD4 memory, two CD8 naive and one CD8 memory plates were used.

The CDR3 sequence is 14 residues long. V gave up 4 bases and J gave up 4 bases; unmatched junction bases: 4. The germline gives CDR1 SEHNR, CDR2 FQNEAQ (reference sequence). Findings and caveats of the study: Shared clonotypes: roughly 5% naive CD4, 3.5% to 4% naive CD8, about 2.5% memory CD4, about 0.4% memory CD8.

The table came from immunoSEQ multiplex PCR; TCRdb's copy has only in-frame clones and leaves some out. The repertoire holds approximately 2.3 million clones, with more than 85% as singletons. This clone was seen a handful of times. Its matching antigen is unknown. This receptor was identified in a man aged 18 to 30 in good health. Some clones in this sample may be carry-over from other donors' samples. The chain is built from TRBV7-9 and TRBJ1-5; 7 nucleotides agree with TRBD1. The sample consisted of naive CD4+ T cells from PBMCs. Stated subset: CD45RA+ positively selected. CDR3 nucleotides: TGTGCCAGCAGCTCAACGGGACAGAATCAGCCCCAGCATTTT. Translation gives CASSSTGQNQPQHF.